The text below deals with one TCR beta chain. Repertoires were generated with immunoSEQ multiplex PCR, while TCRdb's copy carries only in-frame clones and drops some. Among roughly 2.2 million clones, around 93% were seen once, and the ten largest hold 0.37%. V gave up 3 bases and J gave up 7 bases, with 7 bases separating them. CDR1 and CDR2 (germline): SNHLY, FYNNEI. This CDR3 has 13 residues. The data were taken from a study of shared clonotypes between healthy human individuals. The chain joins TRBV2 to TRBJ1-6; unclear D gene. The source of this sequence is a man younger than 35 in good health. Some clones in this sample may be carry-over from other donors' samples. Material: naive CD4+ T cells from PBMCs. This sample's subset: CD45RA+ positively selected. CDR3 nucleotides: TGTGCCAGCAGTGACCCTGTGAATTCACCCCTCCACTTT. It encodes CASSDPVNSPLHF. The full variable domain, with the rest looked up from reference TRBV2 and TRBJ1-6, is EPEVTQTPSHQVTQMGQEVILRCVPISNHLYFYWYRQILGQKVEFLVSFYNNEISEKSEIFDDQFSVERPDGSNFTLKIRSTKLEDSAMYFCASSDPVNSPLHFGNGTRLTVT.